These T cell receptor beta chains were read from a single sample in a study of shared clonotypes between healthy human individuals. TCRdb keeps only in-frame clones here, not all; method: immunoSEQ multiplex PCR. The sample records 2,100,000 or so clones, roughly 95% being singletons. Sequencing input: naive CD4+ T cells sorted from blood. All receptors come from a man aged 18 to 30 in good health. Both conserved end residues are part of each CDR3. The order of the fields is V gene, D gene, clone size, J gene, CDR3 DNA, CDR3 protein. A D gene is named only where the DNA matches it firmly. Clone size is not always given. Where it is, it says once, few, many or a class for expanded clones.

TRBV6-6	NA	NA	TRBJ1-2	TGTGCCAGCAGGGGGGTGGCCTACGGCTACACCTTC	CASRGVAYGYTF
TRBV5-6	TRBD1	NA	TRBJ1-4	TGTGCCAGCAGAAACCGGGACAGAAGAGAAAAACTGTTTTTT	CASRNRDRREKLFF
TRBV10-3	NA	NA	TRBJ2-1	TGTGCCATCAGTGGAATTGCTGTCAATGAGCAGTTCTTC	CAISGIAVNEQFF
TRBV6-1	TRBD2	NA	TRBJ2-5	TGTGCCAGCAGTGAAATCGGGGTCGGGAGCGGGAGTCAGGGGACCCAGTACTTC	CASSEIGVGSGSQGTQYF
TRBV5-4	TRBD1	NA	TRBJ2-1	TGTGCCAGCAGCACAGGACAGGGAACGGCAATACACAATGAGCAGTTCTTC	CASSTGQGTAIHNEQFF
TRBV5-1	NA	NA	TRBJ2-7	TGCGCCAGCATGGGTGGGAGTGCCTCCTACGAGCAGTACTTC	CASMGGSASYEQYF
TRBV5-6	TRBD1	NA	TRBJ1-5	TGTGCCAGCAGCCCCGGGACAGGGGATAGCAATCAGCCCCAGCATTTT	CASSPGTGDSNQPQHF
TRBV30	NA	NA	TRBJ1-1	TGTGCCTGGGACCGGTCACCCACTGAAGCTTTCTTT	CAWDRSPTEAFF
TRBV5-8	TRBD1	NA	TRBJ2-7	TGTGCCAGCAGCTTGGCCCGAGTAGGGACAGGGGAATCCTACGAGCAGTACTTC	CASSLARVGTGESYEQYF
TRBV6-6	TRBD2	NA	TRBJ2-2	TGTGCCAGCTCCAGTCCGGGACTAGCGGGAGCCGGGGAGCTGTTTTTT	CASSSPGLAGAGELFF
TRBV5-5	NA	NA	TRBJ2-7	TGTGCCAGCATCGGGGCCCGCTCCTACGAGCAGTACTTC	CASIGARSYEQYF
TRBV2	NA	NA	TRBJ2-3	TGTGCCAGCAGTAGACTAGTTATCACAGATACGCAGTATTTT	CASSRLVITDTQYF
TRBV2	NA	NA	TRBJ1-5	TGTGCCAGTTTCGAGGGGCGGACGGCCAATCAGCCCCAGCATTTT	CASFEGRTANQPQHF
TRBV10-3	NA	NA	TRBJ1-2	TGTGCCATCAGTGAGGGTAGGGGGGGAGGAACCTATGGCTACACCTTC	CAISEGRGGGTYGYTF
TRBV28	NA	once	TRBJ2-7	TGTGCCAGCACTCCCGAGGGGGGCAACTCCTACGAGCAGTACTTC	CASTPEGGNSYEQYF
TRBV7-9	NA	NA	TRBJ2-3	TGTGCCAGCAGCTTAGCGCTTAGCAGAACTAGCACAGATACGCAGTATTTT	CASSLALSRTSTDTQYF
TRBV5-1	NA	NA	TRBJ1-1	TGCGCCAGCAGCGACTCATTGAACACTGAAGCTTTCTTT	CASSDSLNTEAFF
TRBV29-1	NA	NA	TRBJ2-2	TGCAGCGTTGGGCAGGGGACCGGGGAGCTGTTTTTT	CSVGQGTGELFF
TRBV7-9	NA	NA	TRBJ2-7	TGTGCCAGCAGCCTTCCCGCCCAGGGCTACGAGCAGTACTTC	CASSLPAQGYEQYF